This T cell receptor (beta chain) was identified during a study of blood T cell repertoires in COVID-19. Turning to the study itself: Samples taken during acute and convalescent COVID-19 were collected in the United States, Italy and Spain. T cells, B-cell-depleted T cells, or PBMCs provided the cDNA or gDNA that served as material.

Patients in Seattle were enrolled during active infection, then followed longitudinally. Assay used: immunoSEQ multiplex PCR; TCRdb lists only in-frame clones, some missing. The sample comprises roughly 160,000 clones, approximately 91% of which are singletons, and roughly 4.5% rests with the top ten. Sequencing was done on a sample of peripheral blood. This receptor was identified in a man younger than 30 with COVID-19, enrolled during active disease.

In DNA, the CDR3 is TGTGCCAGCCACGACAGGGGACCCTCGGCTAACTATGGCTACACCTTC. It specifies CASHDRGPSANYGYTF. J is TRBJ1-2 and V is TRBV28, with 8 positions matching TRBD1. The CDR3 has 16 amino acids. Germline trimming cut 8 bases from V and 0 bases from J; bases unmatched to any gene: 11. Germline CDR1 MDHEN, CDR2 SYDVKM.